The rows below give T cell receptor beta chains drawn from one sample of a study of technical replicates of blood from a few donors. Using immunoSEQ multiplex PCR, the repertoire was profiled, and TCRdb retains in-frame clones only, with some absent. The sample lists about 100,000 clones; roughly 95% were seen once. Input material: T cells isolated from PBMCs. These receptors all stem from a human donor in good health. The CDR3 runs from the conserved cysteine through the conserved F or W. Fields, in order: V gene, J gene, CDR3 protein.

>TRBV2|TRBJ2-1
CASSPGGQGFNEQFF
>TRBV18|TRBJ1-5
CASSPGGSSNQPQHF
>TRBV5-1|TRBJ2-2
CASSLGWAGEFVTGELFF
>TRBV18|TRBJ1-2
CASSPEGQALLYGYTF
>TRBV29-1|TRBJ1-2
CSSTTGSGASYGYTF
>TRBV5-1|TRBJ2-7
CASSSPSPYEQYF
>TRBV4-1|TRBJ2-3
CASSQDRRGGPDTQYF
>TRBV5-1|TRBJ1-4
CASSEGGGATNEKLFF
>TRBV15|TRBJ2-1
CATSRVGLATYNEQFF
>TRBV1|TRBJ2-1
CTSTLKADSSYNEQFF
>TRBV11-2|TRBJ1-1
CASSWKTGLNTEAFF
>TRBV19|TRBJ1-2
CASSIRDTYYGYTF
>TRBV12-5|TRBJ1-2
CASGLGQAHGYTF
>TRBV28|TRBJ2-3
CASIREGSTDTQYF
>TRBV6-4|TRBJ2-1
CASSDARQGGNEQFF
>TRBV19|TRBJ1-5
CASSIGTDNQPQHF
>TRBV5-1|TRBJ1-1
CASSSGRGGTEAFF
>TRBV6-5|TRBJ2-7
CASSYSRQGAYEQYF
>TRBV5-5|TRBJ1-2
CASSLSLRNNYGYTF
>TRBV11-3|TRBJ1-2
CASSSGQGNYGYTF
>TRBV28|TRBJ1-3
CATGGGSGNTIYF
>TRBV27|TRBJ1-2
CASSPRTGGVFPVAAPNYGYTF
>TRBV29-1|TRBJ1-4
CSVGERDNEKLFF
>TRBV4-1|TRBJ2-1
CASSLLSPSYNEQFF
>TRBV4-1|TRBJ2-7
CASSQDLRGLEQYF
>TRBV19|TRBJ1-5
CASSMQQGAGQPQHF
>TRBV5-4|TRBJ1-6
CASSSGGENSPLHF
>TRBV28|TRBJ1-2
CASSPRTGGYGYTF
>TRBV27|TRBJ2-2
CASSNDWAGHTGELFF
>TRBV4-1|TRBJ2-6
CASSQVAGYSGANVLTF
>TRBV2|TRBJ2-3
CASSVTPGRRPDTQYF
>TRBV9|TRBJ2-7
CASSAGGGRTPYEQYF
>TRBV5-1|TRBJ2-1
CASSLGGLAPEQFF
>TRBV15|TRBJ1-1
CATSRESAVMNTEAFF
>TRBV28|TRBJ2-2
CASSFETGELFF
>TRBV15|TRBJ2-1
CATSREVATEQFF
>TRBV7-9|TRBJ1-1
CASSSLGGEGSNTEAFF
>TRBV5-1|TRBJ2-5
CASSPGTVRETQYF
>TRBV7-9|TRBJ2-5
CASSLVVAGAPPRDF
>TRBV21-1|TRBJ2-7
CARFEGYEQYF